Below, 5 T cell receptor beta chains from the same sample are listed, as sequenced in a study of OX40 agonist ivuxolimab in advanced cancers. This table comes from immunoSEQ multiplex PCR, and its TCRdb copy is limited to in-frame clones, with some not included. The sample gives tens of thousands of clones, roughly 76% of which show up once; roughly 20% is in the top ten. This sample comprised CD4+ or CD8+ T cells sorted from blood, obtained in a trial of the OX40 agonist ivuxolimab. These receptors all stem from an adult with an advanced solid tumor such as melanoma, head and neck, liver or kidney cancer.

The chain combines TRBV6-5 with TRBJ1-1; the D gene is possibly TRBD1 (5 bases). CDR1 is MNHEY, CDR2 SVGAGI, per germline. This CDR3 spans 14 amino acids. V was trimmed by 6 bases and J by 4 bases, leaving 15 bases between them. CDR3 in DNA: TGTGCCAGCAGCCCCAAGGACATCCGCACTGAAGCTTTCTTT. Its translation: CASSPKDIRTEAFF.

This sequence joins TRBV4-1 and TRBJ2-6, with 12 bases that match TRBD1. The CDR3 runs to 18 residues. The germline V gene encodes CDR1 MGHRA and CDR2 YSYEKL. V shed 0 bases, J shed 4 bases, and the junction held 4 bases outside the gene matches. The CDR3 nucleotides read TGCGCCAGCAGCCAAGAAGGGGACAGGGGGCACGGGGCCAACGTCCTGACTTTC. Translated: CASSQEGDRGHGANVLTF.

The rearrangement links TRBV6-1 to TRBJ2-7; tentative D call: TRBD1 (5 bases). Trimming took 7 bases from V and 2 from J, leaving 15 bases between them. Looked up from germline, CDR1 is MNHNS and CDR2 is SASEGT. This CDR3 region has 14 residues. The CDR3 DNA sequence: TGTGCCAGCAAGCGTGGGCAGGGTACCTACGAGCAGTACTTC. Amino acids: CASKRGQGTYEQYF.

About this clone: This sample also contains other DNA sequences that code for the same CDR3. The V gene is TRBV11-2, the J gene TRBJ2-3; D is possibly TRBD1 or TRBD2 (6 bases each). Trimming shortened V by 0 bases and J by 4 bases, and 8 bases separated the two germline ends. The CDR3 length is 14 residues. Germline-derived CDR1 and CDR2 are SGHAT and FQNNGV. CDR3 sequence: CASSLDGGADTQYF. In DNA form, the CDR3 reads TGTGCCAGCAGCTTAGACGGGGGCGCAGATACGCAGTATTTT.

This clone has a single count. V usage is TRBV9 and J usage is TRBJ2-1, with D perhaps matching TRBD2 (8 bases). This CDR3 region has 16 residues. Germline CDR1 reads SGDLS; CDR2 reads YYNGEE. Trimming removed 3 bases at V and 0 bases at J, with 13 bases between. The CDR3 loop reads CASSAGGGFSYNEQFF. The CDR3 DNA is TGTGCCAGCAGCGCGGGAGGGGGCTTCTCCTACAATGAGCAGTTCTTC.